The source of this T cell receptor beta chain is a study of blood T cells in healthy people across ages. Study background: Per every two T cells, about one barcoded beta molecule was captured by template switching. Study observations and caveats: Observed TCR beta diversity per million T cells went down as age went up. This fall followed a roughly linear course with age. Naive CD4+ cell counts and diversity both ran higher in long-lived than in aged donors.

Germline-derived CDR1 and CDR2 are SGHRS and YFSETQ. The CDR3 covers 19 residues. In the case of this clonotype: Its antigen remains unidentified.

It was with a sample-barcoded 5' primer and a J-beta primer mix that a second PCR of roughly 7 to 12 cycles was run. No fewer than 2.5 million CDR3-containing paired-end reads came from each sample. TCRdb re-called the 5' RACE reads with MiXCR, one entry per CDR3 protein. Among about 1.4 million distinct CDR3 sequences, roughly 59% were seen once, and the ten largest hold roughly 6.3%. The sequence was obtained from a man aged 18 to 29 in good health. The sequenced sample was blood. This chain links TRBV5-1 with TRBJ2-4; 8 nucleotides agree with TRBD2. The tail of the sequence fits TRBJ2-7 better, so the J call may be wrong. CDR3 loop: CASSPVGRRHGTSSYEQYF. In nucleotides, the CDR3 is TGCGCCAGCAGCCCGGTGGGCAGGAGGCACGGGACTAGCTCCTACGAGCAGTACTTC.